The clone carrying this T cell receptor beta chain was observed a few times. TCRdb keeps only in-frame clones here, not all; method: immunoSEQ multiplex PCR. The sample shows fewer than 350,000 clones, roughly nine tenths of them seen only once. In Seattle, patients joined the study during active infection and were tracked longitudinally. Trimming pared 2 bases from V and 4 bases from J, leaving 9 bases between. The CDR3 has 14 amino acids. Germline assignment: CDR1 MNHEY and CDR2 SMNVEV (reference sequence). The data derive from a study of blood T cell repertoires in COVID-19. Study context: PBMCs, B-cell-depleted T cells, or T cells were the source of the cDNA or gDNA that made up the material.

This chain joins TRBV27 and TRBJ1-5; D is unresolved. The sequence came from a woman in her fifties or sixties with COVID-19, enrolled during active disease. The sequenced sample was peripheral blood. CDR3 nucleotides: TGTGCCAGCAGTTTACGGGAAACTAATCAGCCCCAGCATTTT. Its translation is CASSLRETNQPQHF.